These 11 T cell receptor beta chains were sequenced from one sample in a study of T cells in localized non-small cell lung cancer. Assay used: immunoSEQ multiplex PCR; TCRdb lists only in-frame clones, some missing. The sample holds some 1,400 clones, about 20% seen once. This sample comprised normal lung tissue next to the tumor, obtained before any cancer treatment. Every receptor here comes from a male donor aged 60 or over with stage I squamous cell lung carcinoma.

This clone showed up just a few times. The chain has TRBV30 and TRBJ1-1; D possibly corresponds to TRBD1 (6 bases). Germline assignment: CDR1 GTSNPN and CDR2 SVGIG (reference sequence). V shed 3 bases and J shed 1 base, with 9 bases lying between them. This CDR3 is built from 13 residues. Written as DNA, the CDR3 is TGTGCCTGGAGAAGGGGGGGGAACACTGAAGCTTTCTTT. Amino acids: CAWRRGGNTEAFF.

This clone was recorded a few times. The rearrangement joins TRBV28 to TRBJ2-7; the D is unclear. In germline, CDR1 is MDHEN, CDR2 SYDVKM. V was cut by 4 bases and J by 3 bases, with 7 bases left in between. The CDR3 consists of 12 residues. CDR3 amino acids: CASSSNDYEQYV. The CDR3 DNA sequence: TGTGCCAGCAGTTCCAATGACTACGAGCAGTACGTC.

This clone showed up just a few times. The CDR3 loop reads CASTHGVLLAGELFF. CDR3 nucleotide sequence: TGTGCCAGCACCCATGGGGTCTTACTGGCCGGGGAGCTGTTTTTT. This sequence joins TRBV11-3 and TRBJ2-2; no definite D call. Germline-derived CDR1 and CDR2 are SGHNT and YENEEA. This CDR3 contains 15 residues. V lost 7 bases and J 6 bases, leaving 18 bases between the germline ends.

This clone was counted a few times. The V gene is TRBV11-3, the J gene TRBJ2-1; 8 bases line up with TRBD2. There are 15 residues in the CDR3. V dropped 5 bases and J dropped 8; count of bases not matched to a gene: 11. Germline V gene data show CDR1 as SGHNT and CDR2 as YENEEA. The CDR3 DNA reads as TGTGCCAGCAGCCCCGGGACTAGAGTGATGGATGAGCAGTTCTTC. Protein: CASSPGTRVMDEQFF.

This clone is classed as medium-sized. V and J are TRBV11-3 and TRBJ2-3, with a weak D call TRBD2 (6 bases). The CDR3 has 15 residues. Germline V gene sequence: CDR1 SGHNT, CDR2 YENEEA. V was shortened by 4 bases and J by 4 bases, with 15 bases between the two germline ends. The CDR3 DNA reads TGTGCCAGCAGCTGGAGGGGCGGGCTGGCAGATACGCAGTATTTT. Translated, it gives CASSWRGGLADTQYF.

This clone occurred a few times. The V gene is TRBV19, the J gene TRBJ2-1; the D call may be TRBD1 or TRBD2 (5 bases each). Deletions cut 6 bases from V and 4 bases from J, with 16 bases between. Germline assignment: CDR1 LNHDA and CDR2 SQIVND (reference sequence). This CDR3 is built from 15 residues. The CDR3 nucleotides read TGTGCCAGTAGCCGCTCCGGGACCAAATACAATGAGCAGTTCTTC. Translation gives CASSRSGTKYNEQFF.

By its share, this clone is medium-sized. V and J are TRBV11-3 and TRBJ2-1, with TRBD2 matching over 10 bases. CDR1 is SGHNT, CDR2 YENEEA, per germline. The J segment lost 5 bases and the V segment lost 5 bases, leaving 6 bases of the junction unmatched. CDR3 length: 15 amino acids. The CDR3 DNA sequence: TGTGCCAGCAGCCTACTAGCGGGATCTGACAATGAGCAGTTCTTC. Translation: CASSLLAGSDNEQFF.

The J gene is TRBJ2-7, the V gene TRBV14; D not resolved. V was clipped by 6 bases and J by 0 bases, with 12 bases between them. The CDR3 has 14 residues. Germline CDR1 SGHDN, CDR2 FVKESK. The CDR3 loop reads CASSSIWDSYEQYF. CDR3 nucleotides: TGTGCCAGCAGTTCCATCTGGGACTCCTACGAGCAGTACTTC.

The chain has TRBV28 and TRBJ2-2, with TRBD1 identical over 9 bases. Trimming took 2 bases from V and 5 from J; bases not matched to a gene: 6. The CDR3 length is 16 residues. In germline, CDR1 is MDHEN, CDR2 SYDVKM. As DNA, the CDR3 is TGTGCCAGCAGTTTACCCGGGACAGGGTGGACCGGGGAGCTGTTTTTT. Protein product: CASSLPGTGWTGELFF.

The rearrangement uses TRBV30 and TRBJ2-1; 10 bases line up with TRBD2. J gave up 8 bases and V 4 bases, and 17 bases lay outside the gene matches. Germline V lookup: CDR1 GTSNPN, CDR2 SVGIG (reference sequence). The CDR3 has 17 residues. The CDR3 region has the DNA TGTGCCTGGAAGTTAAGAGCGTCAAGCGGGAGGGGTGATGAGCAGTTCTTC. This gives the protein CAWKLRASSGRGDEQFF.

The sample holds a few counts of this clone. The chain combines TRBV6-8 with TRBJ2-2; D unclear. Germline V lookup: CDR1 MNHGY, CDR2 SAAAGT. V lost 2 bases to trimming and J lost 0 bases, with 10 bases between them. The length of the CDR3 is 16 residues. CDR3 DNA sequence: TGTGCCAGCAGTTACGGGCGGTTCGCGAACACCGGGGAGCTGTTTTTT. The encoded protein is CASSYGRFANTGELFF.